The rows below give T cell receptor beta chains drawn from one sample of a study of shared clonotypes between healthy human individuals. Clones were read by immunoSEQ multiplex PCR, and TCRdb kept only the in-frame ones, dropping some. The sample lists about 1.1 million clones, around 78% occurring once. Sequencing was performed on memory CD4+ T cells from PBMCs. The receptors were gathered from a man aged 18 to 29 in good health. Some clones in this sample may be carry-over from other donors' samples. CDR3s include the opening cysteine and the closing phenylalanine or tryptophan. Each record gives: V gene, D gene, clone size, J gene, CDR3 DNA, CDR3 protein. D genes are given only for firm matches. Rows give clone size only sometimes, using once, few, many, or a class for an expanded clone.

TRBV28	TRBD1	-	TRBJ1-1	TGTGCCAGCAGTTTCCCAGGACAGGGGAAGACTGAAGCTTTCTTT	CASSFPGQGKTEAFF
TRBV5-6	TRBD2	-	TRBJ2-3	TGTGCCAGCAGCTTGGTCGGCGCGGGAGTAATCACAGATACGCAGTATTTT	CASSLVGAGVITDTQYF
TRBV7-9	TRBD2	-	TRBJ2-4	TGTGCCAGCAGCGGGAGGGTTCTTCGGGACATTCAGTACTTC	CASSGRVLRDIQYF
TRBV18	-	-	TRBJ2-2	TGTGCCAGCTCACCACGATGGGGAGACACCGGGGAGCTGTTTTTT	CASSPRWGDTGELFF
TRBV27	-	-	TRBJ1-4	TGTGCCAGCAGTGACACAACTAATGGAAAACTGTTTTTT	CASSDTTNGKLFF
TRBV18	TRBD1	-	TRBJ2-2	TGTGCCAGCTCACCGAGAGGGGGCGGAAATCCCGGGGAGCTGTTTTTT	CASSPRGGGNPGELFF
TRBV5-5	-	few	TRBJ2-7	TGTGCCAGCAGCTCACACCCCGGGGGCTACGAGCAGTACTTC	CASSSHPGGYEQYF
TRBV7-2	-	-	TRBJ2-1	TGTGCCAGCAGCTTTTGGGTCGAGGCTTCCAATGAGCAGTTCTTC	CASSFWVEASNEQFF
TRBV28	TRBD1	-	TRBJ1-5	TGTGCCAGCCAAACAGGGGGCCGCAATCAGCCCCAGCATTTT	CASQTGGRNQPQHF
TRBV5-1	TRBD1	few	TRBJ2-2	TGCGCCACTACAGGGGCCACCGGGGAGCTGTTTTTT	CATTGATGELFF
TRBV7-3	-	-	TRBJ2-1	TGTGCCAGCAGCTTAGATGGCTATGAGCAGTTCTTC	CASSLDGYEQFF
TRBV5-4	-	-	TRBJ1-3	TGTGCCAGCAGCTCGACCCCCTTGGACACCATATATTTT	CASSSTPLDTIYF
TRBV28	-	-	TRBJ2-1	TGTGCCAGCAGTTTATCCTTCCCAGGGGGGTCCTACAATGAGCAGTTCTTC	CASSLSFPGGSYNEQFF
TRBV6-6	-	-	TRBJ2-7	TGTGCCAGCAGTTACCCTACTGGGGGTTCCTACGAGCAGTACTTC	CASSYPTGGSYEQYF
TRBV5-1	-	-	TRBJ1-2	TGCGCCAGCAGCTTGGATCACTATGGCTACACCTTC	CASSLDHYGYTF
TRBV18	-	-	TRBJ1-3	TGCGCCAGCTCACCGGACCAAAGCTCTGGAAACACCATATATTTT	CASSPDQSSGNTIYF
TRBV7-5	-	-	TRBJ1-5	TGTGCCAGAAGCTTAACCTATCAGGTGTCCAGGGGTTGCCCCCAGCATTTT	CARSLTYQVSRGCPQHF
TRBV12-5	TRBD1	-	TRBJ2-6	TGTGCTAGTGCCCGGGACAGGGCTTTTGGGGCCAACGTCCTGACTTTC	CASARDRAFGANVLTF
TRBV6-5	-	once	TRBJ1-1	TGTGCCAGCAGTTACTCGATCAGGGTGAACACTGAAGCTTTCTTT	CASSYSIRVNTEAFF
TRBV9	-	-	TRBJ2-7	TGTGCCAGCAGCGTAGGGGGGCTCCCGGGCTACGAGCAGTACTTC	CASSVGGLPGYEQYF
TRBV2	-	-	TRBJ2-5	TGTGCCAGCAGTGGATACGGGGGGCGAGAGACCCAGTACTTC	CASSGYGGRETQYF
TRBV7-3	-	-	TRBJ1-2	TGTGCCAGCAGCGAAGGAGGGGGCTACACCTTC	CASSEGGGYTF
TRBV7-3	TRBD2	-	TRBJ2-3	TGTGCCAGCAGCTTATTTTTAGCGGGAGGGGAAGATACGCAGTATTTT	CASSLFLAGGEDTQYF
TRBV9	TRBD1	few	TRBJ2-3	TGTGCCAGCAGCCCTAACGGACAGGCTGCAGATACGCAGTATTTT	CASSPNGQAADTQYF
TRBV5-1	TRBD1	-	TRBJ1-3	TGCGCCAGCAGCTTCGCCGGGACAGAAGGAAACACCATATATTTT	CASSFAGTEGNTIYF
TRBV19	TRBD1	-	TRBJ1-3	TGTGCCAGTAGTACCGACAGGGGGTTTTCTGGAAACACCATATATTTT	CASSTDRGFSGNTIYF
TRBV27	TRBD2	-	TRBJ2-3	TGTGCCAGCAGTTTTAAGGCGACTAGCGGGCCAGATACGCAGTATTTT	CASSFKATSGPDTQYF
TRBV15	-	-	TRBJ2-7	TGTGCCACCAGCAGAGATCGAGCGCAGGGACAGTACTTC	CATSRDRAQGQYF
TRBV5-4	TRBD1	once	TRBJ1-2	TGTGCCAGCAGCTTCGGGACAGGGGGCTTCTATGGCTACACCTTC	CASSFGTGGFYGYTF
TRBV30	-	-	TRBJ2-1	TGTGCCTGGAGTGCCTTCGATAGGGGGGTATACAATGAGCAGTTCTTC	CAWSAFDRGVYNEQFF
TRBV5-1	-	few	TRBJ2-5	TGCGCCAGCAGCCTCGGGTCCGCAGGCGGGGAGACCCAGTACTTC	CASSLGSAGGETQYF
TRBV5-4	TRBD2	-	TRBJ2-3	TGTGCCAGCAGCTCCAGACTAGCGGGGGGCACAGATACGCAGTATTTT	CASSSRLAGGTDTQYF
TRBV6-1	TRBD1	-	TRBJ1-5	TGTGCCAGCAGTGAACCGGCAGGGGGGACTAATCAGCCCCAGCATTTT	CASSEPAGGTNQPQHF
TRBV7-7	-	-	TRBJ2-1	TGTGCCAGCAGCTTAGTGACGGGAGTAGGTAATGAGCAGTTCTTC	CASSLVTGVGNEQFF
TRBV6-5	-	-	TRBJ2-4	TGTGCCAGCAGTCTTTCCGTCCGAGCCAAAAACATTCAGTACTTC	CASSLSVRAKNIQYF
TRBV5-1	-	-	TRBJ1-3	TGCGCCAGCAGCTTGCAGGCCCCGAGCTCTGGAAACACCATATATTTT	CASSLQAPSSGNTIYF
TRBV6-6	-	-	TRBJ1-5	TGTGCCAGCAGGGCCTCTCCAAATCAGCCCCAGCATTTT	CASRASPNQPQHF
TRBV11-2	-	few	TRBJ2-1	TGTGCCAGCAGCCTCAGGGAAGGGGGTTACAATGAGCAGTTCTTC	CASSLREGGYNEQFF
TRBV19	-	-	TRBJ1-5	TGTGCCAGTAGTATTCTTAAGGGGCCTGGCAATCAGCCCCAGCATTTT	CASSILKGPGNQPQHF
TRBV4-3	-	few	TRBJ1-2	TGCGCCAGCAGCCAAGATGTTACGGACTATGGCTACACCTTC	CASSQDVTDYGYTF
TRBV7-6	TRBD1	-	TRBJ2-1	TGTGCCAGCAGCATGGGACAGGGACGTTACTACAATGAGCAGTTCTTC	CASSMGQGRYYNEQFF
TRBV7-3	-	-	TRBJ1-1	TGTGCCAGCAGCCGGGGGGGACCGAAGAACACTGAAGCTTTCTTT	CASSRGGPKNTEAFF
TRBV9	TRBD2	-	TRBJ2-5	TGTGCCAGCAGCGGGGAGCAACTAGCGGGAGAGACCCAGTACTTC	CASSGEQLAGETQYF
TRBV5-4	TRBD1	-	TRBJ1-1	TGTGCCAGCAGCGCTGCGGGACAGGGGTACACTGAAGCTTTCTTT	CASSAAGQGYTEAFF
TRBV2	TRBD1	-	TRBJ1-5	TGTGCCAGCTCTGAGAACAGGGGGAATCAGCCCCAGCATTTT	CASSENRGNQPQHF
TRBV2	-	few	TRBJ2-1	TGTGCCAGCAGTAGGGACGTCTACAATGAGCAGTTCTTC	CASSRDVYNEQFF
TRBV28	-	-	TRBJ1-2	TGTGCCAGCAGTTTGATCCGGGGGAATGGCTACACCTTC	CASSLIRGNGYTF
TRBV2	TRBD2	-	TRBJ2-1	TGTGCCAGCAGTGCTAGCGGGAGGAGTGAGCAGTTCTTC	CASSASGRSEQFF